This is a list of T cell receptor beta chains from one sample in a study of early T cells in non-severe SARS-CoV-2 infection. TCRdb passed the 5' RACE reads through MiXCR, listing each CDR3 protein once. Of tens of thousands of distinct CDR3 sequences detected, around 12% appear once; the ten largest clones hold approximately 4.8%. The specimen sequenced was whole blood. The receptors shown here come from an adult who was a healthcare worker with PCR-confirmed SARS-CoV-2 infection or an uninfected control (not recorded which). Each CDR3 is given with its conserved first and last residue. The order of the fields is J gene, V gene, clone size, D gene, CDR3 length, CDR3 DNA, CDR3 protein. The D gene is left open where the match is weak. Part of the rows lack a size; the others show once, few, many or a class for expanded clones.

J: TRBJ1-1
V: TRBV20-1
size: once
D: .
length: 11
DNA: TGCAGTGCCGGCAGTATCTCTGAAGCTTTCTTT
CDR3: CSAGSISEAFF

J: TRBJ2-1
V: TRBV9
size: few
D: .
length: 15
DNA: TGTGCCAGCAGCGTCGCGGGGTCCACCTACAATGAGCAGTTCTTC
CDR3: CASSVAGSTYNEQFF

J: TRBJ2-7
V: TRBV3-1
size: .
D: TRBD2
length: 17
DNA: TGTGCCAGCAGCCACGCCATCGGACTAGCGGGAGAAGACGAGCAGTACTTC
CDR3: CASSHAIGLAGEDEQYF

J: TRBJ1-2
V: TRBV7-9
size: medium-sized
D: TRBD1
length: 17
DNA: TGTGCCAGCAGCTTAGAAGGGACAGGGGCTTCGCTTTATGGCTACACCTTC
CDR3: CASSLEGTGASLYGYTF

J: TRBJ2-3
V: TRBV9
size: few
D: .
length: 16
DNA: TGTGCCAGCAGCGTGGGAGAGAGTATCCGAACAGATACGCAGTATTTT
CDR3: CASSVGESIRTDTQYF

J: TRBJ1-1
V: TRBV18
size: .
D: TRBD1
length: 14
DNA: TGTGCCAGCTGTACAGGGGCCGTGAACACTGAAGCTTTCTTT
CDR3: CASCTGAVNTEAFF

J: TRBJ2-1
V: TRBV18
size: few
D: .
length: 16
DNA: TGTGCCAGCTCACCACCCCAGGGGAGCTCCTACAATGAGCAGTTCTTC
CDR3: CASSPPQGSSYNEQFF

J: TRBJ2-7
V: TRBV13
size: few
D: .
length: 16
DNA: TGTGCCAGCAGCTTAGATGGCCAGGGTGGATTCGACGAGCAGTACTTC
CDR3: CASSLDGQGGFDEQYF

J: TRBJ2-1
V: TRBV6-5
size: .
D: .
length: 15
DNA: TGTGCCAGCAGACAGCAGGGGAACTCCTACAATGAGCAGTTCTTC
CDR3: CASRQQGNSYNEQFF

J: TRBJ1-6
V: TRBV5-8
size: many
D: TRBD1
length: 14
DNA: TGTGCCAGCAGAGCCGGGACAGACGCTTCACCCCTCCACTTT
CDR3: CASRAGTDASPLHF

J: TRBJ1-1
V: TRBV5-1
size: few
D: .
length: 15
DNA: TGCGCCAGCAGCTTGGGGAGCCTTGGGGGCAAGGAAGCTTTCTTT
CDR3: CASSLGSLGGKEAFF

J: TRBJ1-2
V: TRBV7-2
size: once
D: .
length: 14
DNA: TGTGCCAGCAGCTTATTGGGGGCGGAGTATGGCTACACCTTC
CDR3: CASSLLGAEYGYTF

J: TRBJ1-2
V: TRBV27
size: .
D: .
length: 12
DNA: TGTGCCAGCAGAACCGGCAACTATGGCTACACCTTC
CDR3: CASRTGNYGYTF

J: TRBJ1-1
V: TRBV7-9
size: .
D: TRBD1
length: 13
DNA: TGTGCCAGCAGGGACAGGGCCGACACTGAAGCTTTCTTT
CDR3: CASRDRADTEAFF

J: TRBJ2-3
V: TRBV7-2
size: .
D: TRBD1
length: 13
DNA: TGTGCCAGCGGCCGACAGGGAGCAGATACGCAGTATTTT
CDR3: CASGRQGADTQYF

J: TRBJ1-1
V: TRBV12-3/TRBV12-4
size: many
D: .
length: 12
DNA: TGTGCCAGCGGCCGCCTTAACACTGAAGCTTTCTTT
CDR3: CASGRLNTEAFF

J: TRBJ2-1
V: TRBV20-1
size: .
D: .
length: 14
DNA: TGCAGTGCTATACGGGATCTGAGATACAATGAGCAGTTCTTC
CDR3: CSAIRDLRYNEQFF